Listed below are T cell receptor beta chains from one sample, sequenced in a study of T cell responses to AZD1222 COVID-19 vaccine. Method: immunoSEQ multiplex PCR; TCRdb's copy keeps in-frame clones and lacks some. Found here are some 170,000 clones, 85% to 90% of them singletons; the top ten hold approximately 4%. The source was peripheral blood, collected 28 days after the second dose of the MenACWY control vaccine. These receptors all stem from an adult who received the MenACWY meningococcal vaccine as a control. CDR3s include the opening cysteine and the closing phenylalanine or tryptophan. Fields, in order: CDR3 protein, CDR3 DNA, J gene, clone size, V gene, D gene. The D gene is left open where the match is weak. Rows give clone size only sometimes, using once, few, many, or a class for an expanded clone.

cdr3_aa: CSAPSWSDTEAFF
cdr3_nt: TGCAGCGCCCCGTCCTGGAGCGACACTGAAGCTTTCTTT
j_call: TRBJ1-1
clone_size: -
v_call: TRBV29-1
d_call: -

cdr3_aa: CASSLGDWYTEAFF
cdr3_nt: TGTGCCAGCAGCTTGGGAGACTGGTACACTGAAGCTTTCTTT
j_call: TRBJ1-1
clone_size: -
v_call: TRBV5-5
d_call: -

cdr3_aa: CASSQLLAGMNTEAFF
cdr3_nt: TGCGCCAGCAGCCAACTTCTGGCAGGGATGAACACTGAAGCTTTCTTT
j_call: TRBJ1-1
clone_size: once
v_call: TRBV4-3
d_call: -

cdr3_aa: CASSPWGGPLSSYNSPLHF
cdr3_nt: TGTGCCAGCAGTCCCTGGGGGGGACCCCTGAGCTCCTATAATTCACCCCTCCACTTT
j_call: TRBJ1-6
clone_size: few
v_call: TRBV7-2
d_call: -

cdr3_aa: CASSQNGGRGHGGYTF
cdr3_nt: TGTGCCAGCAGCCAAAACGGGGGCAGGGGGCATGGTGGCTACACCTTC
j_call: TRBJ1-2
clone_size: -
v_call: TRBV11-2
d_call: TRBD1

cdr3_aa: CASSLNQGGADTQYF
cdr3_nt: TGCGCCAGCAGCTTGAACCAGGGGGGAGCAGATACGCAGTATTTT
j_call: TRBJ2-3
clone_size: -
v_call: TRBV5-1
d_call: -

cdr3_aa: CASSLDQSGNGELFF
cdr3_nt: TGTGCCAGCAGCTTAGATCAATCGGGAAACGGGGAGCTGTTTTTT
j_call: TRBJ2-2
clone_size: -
v_call: TRBV11-3
d_call: -

cdr3_aa: CASSPQGGNGYTF
cdr3_nt: TGTGCCAGCTCACCACAGGGGGGAAATGGCTACACCTTC
j_call: TRBJ1-2
clone_size: -
v_call: TRBV18
d_call: -

cdr3_aa: CATVGSGRRTEAFF
cdr3_nt: TGTGCCACCGTGGGTTCGGGCAGGCGCACTGAAGCTTTCTTT
j_call: TRBJ1-1
clone_size: -
v_call: TRBV10-3
d_call: -

cdr3_aa: CASSMNIGDYGQPQHF
cdr3_nt: TGTGCCAGTAGTATGAACATTGGGGACTACGGTCAGCCCCAGCATTTT
j_call: TRBJ1-5
clone_size: -
v_call: TRBV19
d_call: -

cdr3_aa: CASSQAGGGEAFF
cdr3_nt: TGCGCCAGCAGCCAAGCAGGGGGAGGGGAAGCTTTCTTT
j_call: TRBJ1-1
clone_size: -
v_call: TRBV4-3
d_call: TRBD1

cdr3_aa: CASSEMGISNQPQHF
cdr3_nt: TGTGCCAGCAGCGAGATGGGGATTAGCAATCAGCCCCAGCATTTT
j_call: TRBJ1-5
clone_size: -
v_call: TRBV7-2
d_call: -

cdr3_aa: CASSTLSGGRETQYF
cdr3_nt: TGTGCCAGTAGTACCCTCAGTGGAGGACGGGAGACCCAGTACTTC
j_call: TRBJ2-5
clone_size: -
v_call: TRBV19
d_call: -

cdr3_aa: CASSYNFDEQYF
cdr3_nt: TGTGCCAGCAGTTACAACTTCGACGAGCAGTACTTC
j_call: TRBJ2-7
clone_size: few
v_call: TRBV6-5
d_call: -

cdr3_aa: CASSVDSFQPQHF
cdr3_nt: TGTGCCAGCAGCGTGGACAGCTTTCAGCCCCAGCATTTT
j_call: TRBJ1-5
clone_size: once
v_call: TRBV9
d_call: -

cdr3_aa: CASRGRITEAFF
cdr3_nt: TGTGCCAGCAGGGGACGGATCACTGAAGCTTTCTTT
j_call: TRBJ1-1
clone_size: once
v_call: TRBV2
d_call: -

cdr3_aa: CSARGPADEQYF
cdr3_nt: TGCAGCGCCCGGGGGCCCGCTGATGAGCAGTACTTC
j_call: TRBJ2-7
clone_size: -
v_call: TRBV29-1
d_call: -

cdr3_aa: CASSQRFARSGYEQYF
cdr3_nt: TGCGCCAGCAGCCAACGGTTTGCGCGAAGTGGTTACGAGCAGTACTTC
j_call: TRBJ2-7
clone_size: -
v_call: TRBV4-3
d_call: -

cdr3_aa: CASSLGKSSGGYEQYF
cdr3_nt: TGTGCCAGCAGTTTAGGAAAGTCGTCAGGGGGCTACGAGCAGTACTTC
j_call: TRBJ2-7
clone_size: -
v_call: TRBV27
d_call: TRBD1

cdr3_aa: CASRRGRLGQFGEQYF
cdr3_nt: TGCGCCAGCAGGCGCGGAAGACTAGGACAGTTCGGCGAGCAGTACTTC
j_call: TRBJ2-7
clone_size: -
v_call: TRBV10-2
d_call: -

cdr3_aa: CASSYSGTETYEQYF
cdr3_nt: TGTGCCAGCAGCTATTCCGGGACAGAAACCTACGAGCAGTACTTC
j_call: TRBJ2-7
clone_size: -
v_call: TRBV6-6
d_call: TRBD1

cdr3_aa: CASSLEVGTDTQYF
cdr3_nt: TGCGCCAGCAGCTTGGAGGTTGGCACAGATACGCAGTATTTT
j_call: TRBJ2-3
clone_size: -
v_call: TRBV5-1
d_call: -

cdr3_aa: CASSADTGVNEQFF
cdr3_nt: TGTGCCAGCAGCGCCGATACAGGGGTTAATGAGCAGTTCTTC
j_call: TRBJ2-1
clone_size: -
v_call: TRBV5-8
d_call: TRBD1

cdr3_aa: CASSLAGVGEKLFF
cdr3_nt: TGTGCCAGCAGCCTAGCCGGGGTTGGGGAAAAACTGTTTTTT
j_call: TRBJ1-4
clone_size: -
v_call: TRBV11-2
d_call: -

cdr3_aa: CASSSELLGRTEAFF
cdr3_nt: TGCGCCAGCAGCTCGGAGTTACTGGGAAGAACTGAAGCTTTCTTT
j_call: TRBJ1-1
clone_size: -
v_call: TRBV5-1
d_call: -

cdr3_aa: CAWRPDRAGQPQHF
cdr3_nt: TGTGCCTGGAGACCTGACAGGGCTGGTCAGCCCCAGCATTTT
j_call: TRBJ1-5
clone_size: -
v_call: TRBV30
d_call: TRBD1

cdr3_aa: CASSEVRQEGYTF
cdr3_nt: TGTGCCAGCAGTGAAGTCAGGCAGGAGGGCTACACCTTC
j_call: TRBJ1-2
clone_size: -
v_call: TRBV25-1
d_call: -

cdr3_aa: CASSQEVPQGARNTIYF
cdr3_nt: TGCGCCAGCAGCCAAGAGGTCCCACAGGGGGCTAGAAACACCATATATTTT
j_call: TRBJ1-3
clone_size: once
v_call: TRBV4-3
d_call: TRBD1

cdr3_aa: CASSREWGNTIYF
cdr3_nt: TGTGCCAGCAGTAGAGAGTGGGGAAACACCATATATTTT
j_call: TRBJ1-3
clone_size: -
v_call: TRBV2
d_call: -

cdr3_aa: CASSPQGLSGPDTQYF
cdr3_nt: TGTGCCAGCAGCCCTCAGGGGCTCTCCGGTCCAGATACGCAGTATTTT
j_call: TRBJ2-3
clone_size: -
v_call: TRBV28
d_call: -

cdr3_aa: CASSLPGTGWDYGYTF
cdr3_nt: TGTGCCAGCAGCTTGCCCGGGACAGGATGGGACTATGGCTACACCTTC
j_call: TRBJ1-2
clone_size: -
v_call: TRBV5-4
d_call: TRBD1

cdr3_aa: CASSEGGSGTESGNTIYF
cdr3_nt: TGTGCCAGCAGTGAAGGAGGTTCCGGGACTGAGTCTGGAAACACCATATATTTT
j_call: TRBJ1-3
clone_size: -
v_call: TRBV6-1
d_call: -

cdr3_aa: CASSQVARSSYEQYF
cdr3_nt: TGTGCCAGCAGCCAAGTCGCCCGGAGCTCCTACGAGCAGTACTTC
j_call: TRBJ2-7
clone_size: -
v_call: TRBV3-1/TRBV3-2
d_call: -

cdr3_aa: CASSSRLAGAYNEQFF
cdr3_nt: TGTGCCAGCAGTTCGAGACTAGCGGGGGCTTACAATGAGCAGTTCTTC
j_call: TRBJ2-1
clone_size: once
v_call: TRBV28
d_call: TRBD2

cdr3_aa: CASSLEGRFQPQHF
cdr3_nt: TGTGCCAGCAGCTTGGAGGGGAGGTTCCAGCCCCAGCATTTT
j_call: TRBJ1-5
clone_size: once
v_call: TRBV5-6
d_call: -